This T cell receptor (beta chain) was recovered during a study of cytomegalovirus exposure and HLA in healthy donors. Findings of the study overall: Only CMV serostatus was available as immune exposure information. Later on, an analysis found that several of the most significant clusters appeared to be linked to common viral pathogens, which included parvovirus B19.

The PCR ran on 60 Vbeta and 13 Jbeta primers. Data came from immunoSEQ multiplex PCR; TCRdb stores just in-frame clones and leaves some out. This table has more than 80,000 clones, approximately 81% appearing once. Turning to this clone: Its antigen is not known.

Germline CDR1 reads MRHNA; CDR2 reads SNTAGT. The CDR3 spans 14 residues. Trimming took off 5 bases at V and 3 bases at J, with 10 bases between the two ends. The source of this sequence is a middle-aged woman in good health and CMV-seropositive. Material: PBMCs. This chain uses TRBV6-4 with TRBJ2-2; D uncertain. The CDR3 bases are TGTGCCAGCAGTAGAGAATCTTACACCGGGGAGCTGTTTTTT. It is translated as CASSRESYTGELFF.